A selection of T cell receptor beta chains follows, all from one sample in a study of early T cells in non-severe SARS-CoV-2 infection. Using its own MiXCR run on the 5' RACE reads, TCRdb lists one record per CDR3 protein. The repertoire holds about 50,000 distinct CDR3 sequences, around 9.6% seen once, with around 5.3% in the top ten. The source material was whole blood, sampled at baseline. The origin of the receptors is an adult who was a healthcare worker with PCR-confirmed SARS-CoV-2 infection or an uninfected control (not recorded which). The CDR3 runs from the conserved cysteine through the conserved F or W. The D gene is left open where the match is weak. Some rows mark clone size as missing; the rest say once, few, many or name a class of expanded clone.

abundance,j_gene,len,d_gene,v_gene,CDR3aa,CDR3nt
few,TRBJ2-2,14,-,TRBV6-1,CASTPTMGTGELFF,TGTGCCAGCACTCCCACTATGGGCACCGGGGAGCTGTTTTTT
many,TRBJ1-3,14,-,TRBV11-2,CASSRGDIGNTIYF,TGTGCCAGCAGCAGAGGGGACATTGGAAACACCATATATTTT
many,TRBJ2-1,18,TRBD2,TRBV7-9,CASSPRVSSGGFRNEQFF,TGTGCCAGCAGCCCTAGGGTGTCTAGCGGGGGCTTTCGCAATGAGCAGTTCTTC
-,TRBJ2-3,12,-,TRBV11-3,CASSSYLDTQYF,TGTGCCAGCAGCTCCTACTTGGATACGCAGTATTTT
many,TRBJ2-5,17,-,TRBV11-2,CASSLFRGVEGQETQYF,TGTGCCAGCAGCCTATTCCGAGGGGTTGAGGGGCAAGAGACCCAGTACTTC
-,TRBJ2-1,20,TRBD2,TRBV19,CASSPETSGGSYYSYNEQFF,TGTGCCAGTAGTCCCGAGACTAGCGGGGGGTCTTACTACTCCTACAATGAGCAGTTCTTC
-,TRBJ2-3,14,-,TRBV3-1,CASSVAARADTQYF,TGTGCCAGCAGCGTTGCGGCTAGAGCAGATACGCAGTATTTT
few,TRBJ1-5,15,-,TRBV28,CASSPRGYSNQPQHF,TGTGCCAGCAGTCCCAGGGGCTATAGCAATCAGCCCCAGCATTTT
many,TRBJ1-5,15,-,TRBV6-1,CASSRSRGMEQPQHF,TGTGCCAGCAGTCGAAGCCGAGGGATGGAGCAGCCCCAGCATTTT
many,TRBJ1-6,13,-,TRBV7-9,CASSYLFGSPLHF,TGTGCCAGCAGCTACTTATTTGGATCACCCCTCCACTTT
-,TRBJ2-1,13,TRBD2,TRBV20-1,CSATSGGAYEQFF,TGCAGTGCTACTAGCGGGGGGGCCTATGAGCAGTTCTTC
many,TRBJ2-3,13,TRBD2,TRBV30,CAWRVAGGGTQYF,TGTGCCTGGAGAGTAGCGGGAGGTGGAACGCAGTATTTT
many,TRBJ1-5,14,-,TRBV4-1,CASSMGASNQPQHF,TGCGCCAGCAGCATGGGGGCGTCCAATCAGCCCCAGCATTTT
few,TRBJ2-1,17,TRBD1,TRBV5-5,CASSLVVWTGVGNEQFF,TGTGCCAGCAGCTTGGTTGTTTGGACAGGGGTGGGCAATGAGCAGTTCTTC
-,TRBJ2-7,11,TRBD1,TRBV2,CASTDRGEQYF,TGTGCCAGCACCGACAGGGGGGAGCAGTACTTC
many,TRBJ1-6,21,-,TRBV27,CASSFRFDSREDGYYNSPLHF,TGTGCCAGCAGTTTCAGGTTCGACTCCCGGGAGGATGGTTACTATAATTCACCCCTCCACTTT
few,TRBJ1-1,14,TRBD1,TRBV6-5,CASRTTGTGGEAFF,TGTGCCAGCCGAACAACGGGGACAGGGGGTGAAGCTTTCTTT
few,TRBJ1-5,15,TRBD1,TRBV11-2,CASSSSGTVDQPQHF,TGTGCCAGCAGCTCGTCCGGGACAGTGGATCAGCCCCAGCATTTT
-,TRBJ2-5,12,-,TRBV20-1,CSARNPAETQYF,TGCAGTGCTAGAAACCCCGCAGAGACCCAGTACTTC
many,TRBJ2-1,13,-,TRBV9,CASSPQLSNEQFF,TGTGCCAGCAGCCCCCAGCTCTCCAATGAGCAGTTCTTC
-,TRBJ1-4,13,-,TRBV29-1,CSVEEGANEKLFF,TGCAGCGTTGAAGAGGGTGCTAATGAAAAACTGTTTTTT
-,TRBJ2-3,11,-,TRBV4-1,CASSQGDTQYF,TGCGCCAGCAGCCAAGGAGATACGCAGTATTTT
-,TRBJ1-4,12,-,TRBV19,CATGQTNEKLFF,TGTGCCACCGGACAGACTAATGAAAAACTGTTTTTT
-,TRBJ2-7,15,-,TRBV5-1,CASSLSAGVPYEQYF,TGCGCCAGCAGCTTGTCGGCAGGGGTCCCCTACGAGCAGTACTTC
few,TRBJ2-1,14,TRBD2,TRBV6-1,CASTVGLAYREQFF,TGTGCCAGCACCGTCGGACTAGCGTACCGCGAGCAGTTCTTC
many,TRBJ2-3,14,-,TRBV11-2,CASSLPVWTDTQYF,TGTGCCAGCAGCTTACCGGTGTGGACAGATACGCAGTATTTT
medium-sized,TRBJ2-1,14,-,TRBV6-5,CASGGTGPYNEQFF,TGTGCCAGCGGGGGTACAGGGCCCTACAATGAGCAGTTCTTC
many,TRBJ2-1,15,TRBD2,TRBV24-1,CATSATGGPANEQFF,TGTGCCACCAGTGCGACGGGGGGACCTGCCAATGAGCAGTTCTTC
-,TRBJ2-3,14,-,TRBV7-9,CASSLVGVQDTQYF,TGTGCCAGCAGCTTAGTGGGAGTTCAAGATACGCAGTATTTT
many,TRBJ2-2,14,-,TRBV7-2,CASSSGGGAGELFF,TGTGCCAGCAGCTCCGGAGGAGGGGCCGGGGAGCTGTTTTTT
few,TRBJ2-3,14,-,TRBV25-1,CAITVAGFTDTQYF,TGTGCCATTACGGTCGCAGGATTCACAGATACGCAGTATTTT
-,TRBJ2-1,16,TRBD1,TRBV11-2,CASSLDSGTGYNEQFF,TGTGCCAGCAGCTTAGATTCAGGGACAGGCTACAATGAGCAGTTCTTC
many,TRBJ1-5,13,-,TRBV7-6,CASSSTENQPQHF,TGTGCCAGCAGCTCGACAGAGAATCAGCCCCAGCATTTT